This T cell receptor beta chain was documented in a study of CD8 T cells in ankylosing spondylitis. General study results and limits: Typical of ankylosing spondylitis blood, it appeared, was a TCR beta motif of eight highly homologous variants.

TCRdb re-called the 5' RACE reads through MiXCR, storing one row per CDR3 protein. Altogether fewer than 400,000 distinct CDR3 sequences are present, 8% being singletons, with the ten largest covering approximately 14%. Trimming cost V 0 bases and J 3 bases; bases outside gene matches: 7. Per the germline V gene, CDR1 is LGHNA and CDR2 is YNFKEQ. The CDR3 covers 17 residues. Of note for this clonotype: As yet, its antigen is unknown.

The TCR sequence derives from a male donor with ankylosing spondylitis. The chain uses TRBV4-2 and TRBJ2-1; TRBD2 matches 8 bases. Sequencing input: blood, either unsorted or a sorted T cell fraction (not recorded which). CDR3 residues: CASSQDPGLGVYNEQFF. For the CDR3, the DNA is TGTGCCAGCAGCCAAGATCCGGGACTAGGAGTCTACAATGAGCAGTTCTTC.